The clone carrying this TCR beta chain was seen more than once but under ten times. The data were obtained in a study of blood T cell repertoires in COVID-19. The data were produced by immunoSEQ multiplex PCR, yet TCRdb's version contains in-frame clones alone and is incomplete. This table holds hundreds of thousands of clones, approximately 90% found once. The V gene's germline CDR1 is SGHRS and CDR2 YFSETQ. The CDR3 extends over 16 amino acids. Germline trimming cut 4 bases from V and 6 bases from J; bases unmatched to any gene: 10. The V and J genes are TRBV5-1 and TRBJ1-1, with 12 bases fitting TRBD1. The sample consisted of peripheral blood. This receptor was taken from a man aged 60 to 75 with COVID-19, enrolled during active disease. The CDR3 coding sequence is TGCGCCAGCAGCCTTTCGGGGACAGGGGGCGCATCTGAAGCTTTCTTT. This sequence encodes CASSLSGTGGASEAFF.